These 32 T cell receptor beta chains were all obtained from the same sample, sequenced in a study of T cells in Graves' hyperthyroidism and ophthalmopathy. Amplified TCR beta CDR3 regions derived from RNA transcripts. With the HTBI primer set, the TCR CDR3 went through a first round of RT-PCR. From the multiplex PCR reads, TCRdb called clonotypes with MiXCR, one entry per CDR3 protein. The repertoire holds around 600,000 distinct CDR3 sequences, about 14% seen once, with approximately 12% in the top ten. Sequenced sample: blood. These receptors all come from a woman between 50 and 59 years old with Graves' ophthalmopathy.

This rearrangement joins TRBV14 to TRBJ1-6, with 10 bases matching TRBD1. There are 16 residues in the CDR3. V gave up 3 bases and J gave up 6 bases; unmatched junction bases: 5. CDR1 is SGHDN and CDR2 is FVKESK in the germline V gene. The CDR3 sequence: CASSQERQGANSPLHF. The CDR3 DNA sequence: TGTGCCAGCAGCCAGGAACGACAGGGGGCTAATTCACCCCTCCACTTT.

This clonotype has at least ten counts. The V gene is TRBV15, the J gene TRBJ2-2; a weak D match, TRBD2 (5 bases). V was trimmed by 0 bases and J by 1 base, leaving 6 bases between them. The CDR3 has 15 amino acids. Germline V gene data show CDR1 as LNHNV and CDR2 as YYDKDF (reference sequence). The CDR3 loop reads CATSRDSVNTGELFF. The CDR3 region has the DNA TGTGCCACCAGCAGAGATAGCGTGAACACCGGGGAGCTGTTTTTT.

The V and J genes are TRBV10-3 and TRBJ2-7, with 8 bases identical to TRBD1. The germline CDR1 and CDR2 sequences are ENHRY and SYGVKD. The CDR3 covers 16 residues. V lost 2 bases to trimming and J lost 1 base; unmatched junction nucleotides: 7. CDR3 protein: CAISETHRTGSYEQYF. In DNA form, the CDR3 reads TGTGCCATCAGTGAGACGCATCGGACAGGGTCCTACGAGCAGTACTTC.

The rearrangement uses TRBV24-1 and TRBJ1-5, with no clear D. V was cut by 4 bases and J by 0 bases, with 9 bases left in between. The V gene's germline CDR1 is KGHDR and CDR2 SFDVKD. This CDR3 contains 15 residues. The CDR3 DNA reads TGTGCCACCAGTGACGTCCCCCTTAGCAATCAGCCCCAGCATTTT. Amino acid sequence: CATSDVPLSNQPQHF.

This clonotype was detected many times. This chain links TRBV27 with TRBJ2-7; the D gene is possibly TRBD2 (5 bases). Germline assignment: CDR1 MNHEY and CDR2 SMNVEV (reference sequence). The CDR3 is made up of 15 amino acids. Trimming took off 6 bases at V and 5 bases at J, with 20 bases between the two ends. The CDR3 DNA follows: TGTGCCAGCAGCCCTATAGCGTTGTCCGGGGACGAGCAGTACTTC. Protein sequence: CASSPIALSGDEQYF.

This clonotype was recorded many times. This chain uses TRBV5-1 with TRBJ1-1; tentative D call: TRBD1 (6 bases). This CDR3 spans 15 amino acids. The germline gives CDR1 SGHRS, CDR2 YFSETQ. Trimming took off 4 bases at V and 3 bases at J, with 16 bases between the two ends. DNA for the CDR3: TGCGCCAGCAGCCGGCCGGGACAAGGATACACTGAAGCTTTCTTT. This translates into CASSRPGQGYTEAFF.

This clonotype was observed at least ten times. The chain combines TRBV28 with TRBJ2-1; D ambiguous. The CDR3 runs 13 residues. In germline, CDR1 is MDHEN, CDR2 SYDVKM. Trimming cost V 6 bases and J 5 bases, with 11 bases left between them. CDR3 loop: CASRWAVDNEQFF. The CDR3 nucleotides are TGTGCCAGCAGATGGGCCGTAGACAATGAGCAGTTCTTC.

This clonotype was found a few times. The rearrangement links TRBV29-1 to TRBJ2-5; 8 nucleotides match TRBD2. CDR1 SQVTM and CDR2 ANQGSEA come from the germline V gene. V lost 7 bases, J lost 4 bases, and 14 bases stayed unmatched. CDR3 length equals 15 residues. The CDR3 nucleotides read TGCAGCGCCTTCATACTAGCGGAGATGGGAGAGACCCAGTACTTC. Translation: CSAFILAEMGETQYF.

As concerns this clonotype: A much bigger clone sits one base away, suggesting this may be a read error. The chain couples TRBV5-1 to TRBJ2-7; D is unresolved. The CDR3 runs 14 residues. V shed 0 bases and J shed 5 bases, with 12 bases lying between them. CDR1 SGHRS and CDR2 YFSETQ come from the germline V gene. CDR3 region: CASSLDLAEHEQYF. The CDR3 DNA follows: TGCGCCAGCAGCTTGGACCTGGCGGAGCACGAGCAGTACTTC.

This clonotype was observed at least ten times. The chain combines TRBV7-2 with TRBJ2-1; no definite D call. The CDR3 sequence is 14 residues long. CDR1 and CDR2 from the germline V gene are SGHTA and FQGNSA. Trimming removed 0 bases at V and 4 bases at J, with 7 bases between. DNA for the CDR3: TGTGCCAGCAGCTTAGCGCCCGCGTACAATGAGCAGTTCTTC. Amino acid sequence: CASSLAPAYNEQFF.

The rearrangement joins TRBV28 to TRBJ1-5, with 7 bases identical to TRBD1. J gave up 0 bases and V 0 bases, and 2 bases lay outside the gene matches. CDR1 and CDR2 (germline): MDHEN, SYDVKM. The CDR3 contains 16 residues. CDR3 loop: CASSLWGQHSNQPQHF. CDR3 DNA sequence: TGTGCCAGCAGTTTATGGGGACAGCATAGCAATCAGCCCCAGCATTTT.

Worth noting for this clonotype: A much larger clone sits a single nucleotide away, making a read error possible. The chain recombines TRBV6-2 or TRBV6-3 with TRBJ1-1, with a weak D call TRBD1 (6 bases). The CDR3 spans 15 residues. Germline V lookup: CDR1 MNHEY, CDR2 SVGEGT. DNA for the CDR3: TGTGCCAGCAGAGGAGGGGGGGGCGTCAGCACTGAAACTTTCTTT. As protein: CASRGGGGVSTETFF.

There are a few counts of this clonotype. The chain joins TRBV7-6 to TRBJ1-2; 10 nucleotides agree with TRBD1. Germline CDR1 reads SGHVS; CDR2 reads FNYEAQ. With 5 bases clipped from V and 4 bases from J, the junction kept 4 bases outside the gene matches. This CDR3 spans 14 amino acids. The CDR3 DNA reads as TGTGCCAGCAGCGGGGGACAGGGGATCTATGGCTACACCTTC. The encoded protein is CASSGGQGIYGYTF.

CDR3 sequence reads: CASSFPGLAGYGTDTQYF. Here the CDR3 DNA reads TGTGCCAGCAGCTTCCCCGGGCTAGCGGGTTATGGCACAGATACGCAGTATTTT. The V and J genes are TRBV5-4 and TRBJ2-3; 8 nucleotides align to TRBD2. CDR3 length equals 18 residues. In germline, CDR1 is SGHNT, CDR2 YYREEE (reference sequence). V lost 2 bases, J lost 1 base, and 12 bases stayed unmatched. Based on the CDR3 plus reference TRBV5-4 and TRBJ2-3, the full variable domain is ETGVTQSPTHLIKTRGQQVTLRCSSQSGHNTVSWYQQALGQGPQFIFQYYREEENGRGNFPPRFSGLQFPNYSSELNVNALELDDSALYLCASSFPGLAGYGTDTQYFGPGTRLTVL.

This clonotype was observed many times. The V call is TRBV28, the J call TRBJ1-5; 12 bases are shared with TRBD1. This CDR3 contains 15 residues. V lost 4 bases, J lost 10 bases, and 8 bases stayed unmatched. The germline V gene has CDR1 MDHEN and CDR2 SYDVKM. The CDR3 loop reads CASSSVGTGGFPQHF. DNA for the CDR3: TGTGCCAGCAGTTCCGTCGGGACAGGGGGCTTTCCCCAGCATTTT.

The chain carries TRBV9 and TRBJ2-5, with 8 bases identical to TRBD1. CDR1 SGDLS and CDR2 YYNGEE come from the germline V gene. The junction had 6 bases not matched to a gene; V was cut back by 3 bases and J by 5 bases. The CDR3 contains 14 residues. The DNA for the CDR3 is TGTGCCAGCAGCGGTGGACAGGGTTACGAGACCCAGTACTTC. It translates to CASSGGQGYETQYF.

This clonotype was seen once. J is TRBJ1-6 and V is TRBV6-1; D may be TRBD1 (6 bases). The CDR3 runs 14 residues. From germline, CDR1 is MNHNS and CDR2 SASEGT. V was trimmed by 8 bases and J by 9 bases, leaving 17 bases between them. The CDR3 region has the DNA TGTGCCAGCCCTAAGGGGGGCCCAATTTCACCCCTCCACTTT. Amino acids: CASPKGGPISPLHF.

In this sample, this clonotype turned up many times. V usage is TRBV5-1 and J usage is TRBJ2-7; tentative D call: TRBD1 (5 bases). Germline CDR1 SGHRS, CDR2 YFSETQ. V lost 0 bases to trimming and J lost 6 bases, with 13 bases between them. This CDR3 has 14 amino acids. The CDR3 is CASSLAPPQGEQYF. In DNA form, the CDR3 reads TGCGCCAGCAGCTTGGCCCCCCCGCAGGGCGAGCAGTACTTC.

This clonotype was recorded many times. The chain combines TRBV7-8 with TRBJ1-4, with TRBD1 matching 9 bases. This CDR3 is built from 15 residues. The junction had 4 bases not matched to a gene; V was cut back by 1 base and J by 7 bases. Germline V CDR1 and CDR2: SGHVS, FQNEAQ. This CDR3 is CASSLGQGVIEKLFF. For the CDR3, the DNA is TGTGCCAGCAGCTTAGGACAGGGGGTTATTGAAAAACTGTTTTTT. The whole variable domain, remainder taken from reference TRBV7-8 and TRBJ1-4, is GAGVSQSPRYKVAKRGQDVALRCDPISGHVSLFWYQQALGQGPEFLTYFQNEAQLDKSGLPSDRFFAERPEGSVSTLKIQRTQQEDSAVYLCASSLGQGVIEKLFFGSGTQLSVL.

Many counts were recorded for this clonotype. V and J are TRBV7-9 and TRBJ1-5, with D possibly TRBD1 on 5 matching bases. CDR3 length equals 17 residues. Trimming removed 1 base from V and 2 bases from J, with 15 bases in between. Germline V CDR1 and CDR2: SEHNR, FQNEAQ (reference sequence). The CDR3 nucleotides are TGTGCCAGCAGCTTAGGAGGGACCGTGACCGGCAATCAGCCCCAGCATTTT. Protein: CASSLGGTVTGNQPQHF.

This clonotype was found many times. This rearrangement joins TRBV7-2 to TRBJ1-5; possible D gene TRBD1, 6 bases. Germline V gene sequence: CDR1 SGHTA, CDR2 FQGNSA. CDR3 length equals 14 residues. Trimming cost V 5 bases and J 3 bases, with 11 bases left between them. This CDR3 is CASSTGQFNQPQHF. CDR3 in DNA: TGTGCCAGCAGCACGGGACAATTCAATCAGCCCCAGCATTTT. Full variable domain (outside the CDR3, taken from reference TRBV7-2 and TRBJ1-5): GAGVSQSPSNKVTEKGKDVELRCDPISGHTALYWYRQSLGQGLEFLIYFQGNSAPDKSGLPSDRFSAERTGGSVSTLTIQRTQQEDSAVYLCASSTGQFNQPQHFGDGTRLSIL.

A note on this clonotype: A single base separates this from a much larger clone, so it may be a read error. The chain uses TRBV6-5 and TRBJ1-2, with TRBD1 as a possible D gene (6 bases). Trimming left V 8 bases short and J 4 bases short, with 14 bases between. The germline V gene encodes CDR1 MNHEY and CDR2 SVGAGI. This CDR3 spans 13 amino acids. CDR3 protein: CASVGGHGYGYTF. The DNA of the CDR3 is TGTGCCAGCGTTGGGGGGCATGGCTATGGCTACACCTTC.

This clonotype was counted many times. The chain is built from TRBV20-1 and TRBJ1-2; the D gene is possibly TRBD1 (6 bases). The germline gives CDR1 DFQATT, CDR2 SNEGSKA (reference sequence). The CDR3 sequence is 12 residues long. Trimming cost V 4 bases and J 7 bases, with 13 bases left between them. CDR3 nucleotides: TGCAGTGCTATTACAGGGATTGGTGGCTACACCTTC. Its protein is CSAITGIGGYTF.

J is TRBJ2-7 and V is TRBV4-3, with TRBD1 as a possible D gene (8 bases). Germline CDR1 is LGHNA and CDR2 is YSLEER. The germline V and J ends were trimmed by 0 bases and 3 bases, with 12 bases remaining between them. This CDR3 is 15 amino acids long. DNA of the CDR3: TGCGCCAGCAGCCAAGAGGACAGGGACTACTACGAGCAGTACTTC. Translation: CASSQEDRDYYEQYF.

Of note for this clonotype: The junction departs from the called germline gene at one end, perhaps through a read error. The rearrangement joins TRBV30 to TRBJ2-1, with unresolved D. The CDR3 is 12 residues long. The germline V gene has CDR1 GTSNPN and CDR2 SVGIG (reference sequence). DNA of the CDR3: TGTGCCTGGACGGCACAGTACAATGAGCAGCTCTTC. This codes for CAWTAQYNEQLF.

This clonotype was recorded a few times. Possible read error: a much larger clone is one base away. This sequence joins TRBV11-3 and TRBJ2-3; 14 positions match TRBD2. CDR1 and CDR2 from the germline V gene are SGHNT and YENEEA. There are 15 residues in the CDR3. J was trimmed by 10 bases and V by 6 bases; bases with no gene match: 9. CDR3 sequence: CASRGTSGSTDAQYF. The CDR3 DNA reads TGTGCCAGCAGGGGGACTAGCGGGAGTACCGATGCGCAGTATTTT.

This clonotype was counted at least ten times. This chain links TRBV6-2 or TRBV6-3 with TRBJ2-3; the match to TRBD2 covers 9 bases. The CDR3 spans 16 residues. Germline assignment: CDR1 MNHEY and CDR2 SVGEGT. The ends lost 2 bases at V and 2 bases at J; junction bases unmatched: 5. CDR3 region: CASSYTGTSFTDTQYF. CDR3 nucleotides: TGTGCCAGCAGTTACACGGGGACTAGCTTCACAGATACGCAGTATTTT.

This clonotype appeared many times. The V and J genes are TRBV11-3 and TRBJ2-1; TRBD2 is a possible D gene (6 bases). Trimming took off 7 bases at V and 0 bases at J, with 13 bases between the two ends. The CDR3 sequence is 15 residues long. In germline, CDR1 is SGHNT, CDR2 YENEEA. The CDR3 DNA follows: TGTGCCAGCAAACCCGGGAGAATCTCCTACAATGAGCAGTTCTTC. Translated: CASKPGRISYNEQFF.

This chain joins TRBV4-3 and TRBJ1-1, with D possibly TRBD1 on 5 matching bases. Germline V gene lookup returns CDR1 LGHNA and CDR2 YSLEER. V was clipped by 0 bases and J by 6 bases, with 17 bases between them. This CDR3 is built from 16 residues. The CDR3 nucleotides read TGCGCCAGCAGCCAAGATTTAGCGGTGGGGGGTTCTGAAGCTTTCTTT. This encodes CASSQDLAVGGSEAFF.

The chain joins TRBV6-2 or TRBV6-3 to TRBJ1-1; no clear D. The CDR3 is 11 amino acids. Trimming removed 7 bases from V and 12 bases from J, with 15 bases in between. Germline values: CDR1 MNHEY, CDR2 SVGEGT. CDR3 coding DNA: TGTGCCAGCACCACCTTGGCCCGAACTTTCTTT. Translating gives CASTTLARTFF.

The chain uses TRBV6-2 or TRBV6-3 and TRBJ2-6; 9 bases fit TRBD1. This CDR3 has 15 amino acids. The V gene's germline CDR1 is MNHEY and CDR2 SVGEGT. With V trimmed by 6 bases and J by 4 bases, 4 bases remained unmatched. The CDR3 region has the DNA TGTGCCAGCAGACGGACAGGGGCCGGGGCCAACGTCCTGACTTTC. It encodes CASRRTGAGANVLTF.

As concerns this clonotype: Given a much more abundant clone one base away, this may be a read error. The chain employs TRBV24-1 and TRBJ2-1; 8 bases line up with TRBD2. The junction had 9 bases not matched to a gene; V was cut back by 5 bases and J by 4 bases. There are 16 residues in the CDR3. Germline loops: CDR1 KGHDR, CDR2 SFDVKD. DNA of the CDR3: TGTGCCACCAGTGCCTGGCCGGGGGGGTCGTACAATGAGCAGTTCTTC. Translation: CATSAWPGGSYNEQFF.